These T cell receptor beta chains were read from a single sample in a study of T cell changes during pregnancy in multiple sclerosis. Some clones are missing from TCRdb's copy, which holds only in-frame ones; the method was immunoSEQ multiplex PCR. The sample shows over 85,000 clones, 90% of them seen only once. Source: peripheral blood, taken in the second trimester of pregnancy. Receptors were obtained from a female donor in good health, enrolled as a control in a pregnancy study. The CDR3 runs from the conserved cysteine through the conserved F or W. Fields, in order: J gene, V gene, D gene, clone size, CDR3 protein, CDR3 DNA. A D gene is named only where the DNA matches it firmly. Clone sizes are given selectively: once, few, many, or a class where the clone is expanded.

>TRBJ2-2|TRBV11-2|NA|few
CASSLPPLTGELFF
TGTGCCAGCAGCCTCCCTCCCCTCACCGGGGAGCTGTTTTTT
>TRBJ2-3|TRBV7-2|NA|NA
CASSSTGGRTDTQYF
TGTGCCAGCAGCTCCACCGGGGGGCGCACAGATACGCAGTATTTT
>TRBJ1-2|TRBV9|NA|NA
CASSVGQGFTF
TGTGCCAGCAGCGTAGGCCAGGGGTTCACCTTC
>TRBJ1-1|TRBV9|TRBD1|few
CASTRAGGNTEAFF
TGTGCCAGCACCCGGGCAGGGGGAAACACTGAAGCTTTCTTT
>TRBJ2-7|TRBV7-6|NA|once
CASSLVSRGVSLGYEQYF
TGTGCCAGCAGCTTAGTGAGCAGGGGCGTATCGTTAGGCTACGAGCAGTACTTC
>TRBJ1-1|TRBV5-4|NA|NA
CASSLVTGDEAFF
TGTGCCAGCAGCTTGGTGACGGGTGATGAAGCTTTCTTT
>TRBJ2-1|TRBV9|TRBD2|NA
CASSGGLAGGPGEQFF
TGTGCCAGCAGCGGAGGACTAGCGGGAGGGCCAGGCGAGCAGTTCTTC
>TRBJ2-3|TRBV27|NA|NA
CASSWTVPDTQYF
TGTGCCAGCAGCTGGACAGTCCCAGATACGCAGTATTTT
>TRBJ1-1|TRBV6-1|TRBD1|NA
CASSEALAGGAVITEAFF
TGTGCCAGCAGTGAAGCTCTGGCAGGGGGCGCAGTTATCACTGAAGCTTTCTTT
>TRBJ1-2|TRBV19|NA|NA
CASSISPGEYGYTF
TGTGCCAGTAGTATTTCGCCAGGGGAGTATGGCTACACCTTC
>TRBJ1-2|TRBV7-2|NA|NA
CASTLVREGYGYTF
TGTGCCAGCACCCTGGTAAGGGAGGGCTATGGCTACACCTTC
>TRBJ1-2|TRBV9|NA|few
CASRVRAGTNYGYTF
TGTGCCAGCAGAGTAAGGGCAGGGACTAACTATGGCTACACCTTC
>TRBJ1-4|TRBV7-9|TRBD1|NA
CASSPQTGVNEKLFF
TGTGCCAGCAGCCCACAGACAGGGGTGAATGAAAAACTGTTTTTT